These 16 T cell receptor beta chains were all obtained from the same sample, sequenced in a study of blood T cell repertoires in COVID-19. Using immunoSEQ multiplex PCR, the repertoire was profiled, and TCRdb retains in-frame clones only, with some absent. The sample contains around 180,000 clones, about 74% of which appear only once. The sample taken for sequencing was peripheral blood. The receptors shown here come from a woman older than 75 with acute or convalescent COVID-19.

The chain recombines TRBV5-1 with TRBJ2-7; 10 positions match TRBD2. Germline CDR1 is SGHRS and CDR2 is YFSETQ. The V gene end was trimmed by 3 bases and the J gene end by 0 bases; junction bases not matched to a gene: 18. The CDR3 contains 20 residues. The CDR3, as DNA: TGCGCCAGCAGCTACGTATTTTTACAGTCCGGACTAGCGGCCTCCTACGAGCAGTACTTC. Translating it yields CASSYVFLQSGLAASYEQYF.

This chain joins TRBV5-1 and TRBJ2-7; D ambiguous. This CDR3 spans 15 amino acids. From germline, CDR1 is SGHRS and CDR2 YFSETQ. V lost 1 base to trimming and J lost 0 bases, with 11 bases between them. The CDR3 sequence: CASSLRPGSSYEQYF. Here the CDR3 DNA reads TGCGCCAGCAGCTTGCGGCCGGGTTCCTCCTACGAGCAGTACTTC.

The CDR3 loop reads CASSLDRAGRETQYF. DNA of the CDR3: TGCGCCAGCAGCTTGGATCGTGCAGGGCGGGAGACCCAGTACTTC. This chain connects TRBV5-1 to TRBJ2-5, with D perhaps matching TRBD1 (5 bases). Deletions cut 0 bases from V and 5 bases from J, with 14 bases between. There are 15 residues in the CDR3. Looked up from germline, CDR1 is SGHRS and CDR2 is YFSETQ.

V usage is TRBV28 and J usage is TRBJ1-1, with 7 bases fitting TRBD1. After removal of 5 bases from V and 0 bases from J, the junction contained 6 bases not matched to a gene. Germline CDR1 reads MDHEN; CDR2 reads SYDVKM. CDR3 length equals 15 residues. The CDR3 DNA reads TGTGCCAGCAGTCACAGGGGACATATGAACACTGAAGCTTTCTTT. It codes for CASSHRGHMNTEAFF. Complete variable domain (other parts from reference TRBV28 and TRBJ1-1): DVKVTQSSRYLVKRTGEKVFLECVQDMDHENMFWYRQDPGLGLRLIYFSYDVKMKEKGDIPEGYSVSREKKERFSLILESASTNQTSMYLCASSHRGHMNTEAFFGQGTRLTVV.

This clone was recorded once. The rearrangement uses TRBV18 and TRBJ2-7; 7 positions agree with TRBD1. The junction had 4 bases not matched to a gene; V was cut back by 2 bases and J by 3 bases. This CDR3 has 14 residues. Germline V CDR1 and CDR2: KGHSH, LQKENI. DNA of the CDR3: TGTGCCAGCTCACCAAGTCGGGACAGCTACGAGCAGTACTTC. Amino acids: CASSPSRDSYEQYF.

The rearrangement links TRBV28 to TRBJ2-5; 7 bases line up with TRBD1. Unmatched junction bases numbered 6, after V lost 3 bases and J lost 2 bases. The germline V gene encodes CDR1 MDHEN and CDR2 SYDVKM. This CDR3 spans 15 amino acids. The CDR3 spells CASSFNRGPQETQYF. The CDR3 nucleotides are TGTGCCAGCAGTTTCAACAGGGGACCGCAAGAGACCCAGTACTTC.

The gene calls are TRBV28 and TRBJ1-1; D uncertain. The CDR3 is 13 amino acids. V lost 4 bases, J lost 5 bases, and 11 bases lay in between. Germline loops: CDR1 MDHEN, CDR2 SYDVKM. This chain's CDR3 is CASSSHPWTEAFF. CDR3 DNA sequence: TGTGCCAGCAGTTCACACCCGTGGACTGAAGCTTTCTTT.

This chain connects TRBV9 to TRBJ1-3; the D gene is possibly TRBD1 (6 bases). V lost 0 bases and J 0 bases, leaving 10 bases between the germline ends. This CDR3 has 16 residues. Germline loops: CDR1 SGDLS, CDR2 YYNGEE. CDR3 protein: CASSVGSGDSGNTIYF. Written as DNA, the CDR3 is TGTGCCAGCAGCGTAGGTTCAGGGGACTCTGGAAACACCATATATTTT.

As DNA, the CDR3 is TGTGCCAGCAGCTTAGAAGGGGGAAACACCGGGGAGCTGTTTTTT. It is translated as CASSLEGGNTGELFF. This chain joins TRBV7-2 and TRBJ2-2; a possible D gene is TRBD1 (6 bases). CDR3 size: 15 residues. The ends were cut back, 1 base at V and 2 bases at J, with 8 bases in the middle. Germline V gene sequence: CDR1 SGHTA, CDR2 FQGNSA.

In this sample, this clone turned up a few times. The V gene is TRBV7-9, the J gene TRBJ2-7, with TRBD2 matching 12 bases. Per the germline V gene, CDR1 is SEHNR and CDR2 is FQNEAQ (reference sequence). The V segment lost 5 bases and the J segment 3 bases; nucleotides outside the gene matches: 5. The CDR3 extends over 15 amino acids. The CDR3 here is CASSPGLAGHYEQYF. CDR3 in DNA: TGTGCCAGCAGCCCGGGACTAGCGGGTCACTACGAGCAGTACTTC. Looking up the rest from reference TRBV7-9 and TRBJ2-7 gives the full variable domain: DTGVSQNPRHKITKRGQNVTFRCDPISEHNRLYWYRQTLGQGPEFLTYFQNEAQLEKSRLLSDRFSAERPKGSFSTLEIQRTEQGDSAMYLCASSPGLAGHYEQYFGPGTRLTVT.

The chain carries TRBV10-3 and TRBJ1-5, with D perhaps TRBD1 (5 bases). CDR3 length: 14 residues. CDR1 and CDR2 from the germline V gene are ENHRY and SYGVKD. Trimming shortened V by 5 bases and J by 6 bases, and 14 bases separated the two germline ends. The CDR3 DNA reads as TGTGCCATCAGTTCCAGGGTAGACAGTCAGCCCCAGCATTTT. It specifies CAISSRVDSQPQHF.

V and J are TRBV19 and TRBJ1-1, with D possibly matching TRBD1 (5 bases). Germline V gives CDR1 LNHDA, CDR2 SQIVND (reference sequence). The germline V and J ends were trimmed by 2 bases and 1 base, with 14 bases remaining between them. This CDR3 has 16 residues. Here the CDR3 DNA reads TGTGCCAGTAGTATACATGGAGGGGCTGGGAACACTGAAGCTTTCTTT. Encoded protein: CASSIHGGAGNTEAFF.

At least ten counts were recorded for this clone. The chain combines TRBV2 with TRBJ2-2; 10 bases are a match to TRBD1. The germline CDR1 and CDR2 sequences are SNHLY and FYNNEI. The V segment lost 8 bases and the J segment 4 bases; nucleotides outside the gene matches: 7. This CDR3 is built from 15 residues. In nucleotides, the CDR3 is TGTGCCAGCGACCGGGACAGGGGATCCACCGGGGAGCTGTTTTTT. Protein: CASDRDRGSTGELFF.

The V call is TRBV6-1, the J call TRBJ1-3, with TRBD1 matching over 9 bases. This CDR3 has 16 residues. Germline V lookup: CDR1 MNHNS, CDR2 SASEGT. The V and J ends lost 4 bases and 0 bases, in that order; junction bases with no gene match: 4. DNA for the CDR3: TGTGCCAGCAGTGGGACAGGGGCCCACTCTGGAAACACCATATATTTT. This codes for CASSGTGAHSGNTIYF.

This clone was seen a handful of times. The genes are TRBV18 and TRBJ1-1; D remains unclear. The germline gives CDR1 KGHSH, CDR2 LQKENI. The CDR3 has 14 amino acids. The ends were cut back, 2 bases at V and 7 bases at J, with 14 bases in the middle. CDR3 nucleotides: TGTGCCAGCTCACCATCGTCGGGGTTGGGTGAAGCTTTCTTT. Its translation: CASSPSSGLGEAFF.

The count of this clone is one. The genes are TRBV2 and TRBJ1-4; 7 nucleotides agree with TRBD1. The CDR3 has 13 amino acids. From germline, CDR1 is SNHLY and CDR2 FYNNEI. V lost 6 bases to trimming and J lost 5 bases; unmatched junction nucleotides: 3. CDR3 coding DNA: TGTGCCAGCAGGAGGGGACAGAATGAAAAACTGTTTTTT. Translating it yields CASRRGQNEKLFF.